A selection of T cell receptor beta chains follows, all from one sample in a study of blood T cell repertoires in COVID-19. Libraries were prepared by immunoSEQ multiplex PCR; TCRdb keeps only in-frame clonotypes and omits some of them. The sample lists 200,000 to 250,000 clones; 84% were seen once. Sequenced: peripheral blood. The receptors were sampled from a woman between 50 and 59 years old with active or convalescent COVID-19. Both conserved end residues are part of each CDR3. The D gene is left open where the match is weak. The listing skips clone size in some rows; elsewhere it reads once, few, many or a size class.

d_call: -
j_call: TRBJ1-6
clone_size: -
v_call: TRBV14
cdr3_length: 14
cdr3_aa: CASSQDSVYSPLHF
cdr3_nt: TGTGCCAGCAGCCAAGATTCGGTTTATTCACCCCTCCACTTT

d_call: -
j_call: TRBJ1-6
clone_size: many
v_call: TRBV28
cdr3_length: 14
cdr3_aa: CASGPAGVNSPLHF
cdr3_nt: TGTGCCAGCGGGCCCGCAGGGGTTAATTCACCCCTCCACTTT

d_call: -
j_call: TRBJ2-1
clone_size: -
v_call: TRBV15
cdr3_length: 13
cdr3_aa: CATSSTRYNEQFF
cdr3_nt: TGTGCCACCAGCAGTACAAGATACAATGAGCAGTTCTTC

d_call: -
j_call: TRBJ1-5
clone_size: -
v_call: TRBV6-2/TRBV6-3
cdr3_length: 13
cdr3_aa: CASSYTQGQPQHF
cdr3_nt: TGTGCCAGCAGTTACACTCAGGGTCAGCCCCAGCATTTT

d_call: TRBD1
j_call: TRBJ2-7
clone_size: -
v_call: TRBV7-9
cdr3_length: 14
cdr3_aa: CASSIGQGDGEQYF
cdr3_nt: TGTGCCAGCAGCATTGGACAGGGGGACGGCGAGCAGTACTTC

d_call: TRBD1
j_call: TRBJ2-2
clone_size: -
v_call: TRBV5-1
cdr3_length: 16
cdr3_aa: CASSLGGQGNTGELFF
cdr3_nt: TGCGCCAGCAGCTTGGGCGGACAGGGGAACACCGGGGAGCTGTTTTTT

d_call: -
j_call: TRBJ2-1
clone_size: -
v_call: TRBV6-4
cdr3_length: 14
cdr3_aa: CASSDSDGDNEQFF
cdr3_nt: TGTGCCAGCAGTGACTCCGACGGGGACAATGAGCAGTTCTTC

d_call: -
j_call: TRBJ1-6
clone_size: -
v_call: TRBV19
cdr3_length: 14
cdr3_aa: CASTRDGSYSPLHF
cdr3_nt: TGTGCCAGTACCCGGGACGGGAGTTATTCACCCCTCCACTTT

d_call: TRBD1
j_call: TRBJ1-6
clone_size: -
v_call: TRBV5-1
cdr3_length: 17
cdr3_aa: CASSLAGTGPWDSPLHF
cdr3_nt: TGCGCCAGCAGCTTGGCGGGGACAGGACCTTGGGATTCACCCCTCCACTTT

d_call: -
j_call: TRBJ1-1
clone_size: -
v_call: TRBV18
cdr3_length: 16
cdr3_aa: CASSPQVGGGNTEAFF
cdr3_nt: TGTGCCAGCTCACCACAGGTTGGGGGGGGGAACACTGAAGCTTTCTTT

d_call: -
j_call: TRBJ2-5
clone_size: -
v_call: TRBV5-1
cdr3_length: 13
cdr3_aa: CASSSLAGETQYF
cdr3_nt: TGCGCCAGCAGCTCCCTTGCGGGGGAGACCCAGTACTTC

d_call: -
j_call: TRBJ2-5
clone_size: -
v_call: TRBV7-3
cdr3_length: 14
cdr3_aa: CASSATGWEETQYF
cdr3_nt: TGTGCCAGCAGCGCCACAGGGTGGGAAGAGACCCAGTACTTC

d_call: TRBD1
j_call: TRBJ2-2
clone_size: -
v_call: TRBV9
cdr3_length: 16
cdr3_aa: CASSLYRGPNTGELFF
cdr3_nt: TGTGCCAGCAGCCTCTACAGGGGCCCTAACACCGGGGAGCTGTTTTTT

d_call: -
j_call: TRBJ1-5
clone_size: -
v_call: TRBV28
cdr3_length: 14
cdr3_aa: CASSTPGYNQPQHF
cdr3_nt: TGTGCCAGCAGTACCCCAGGGTACAATCAGCCCCAGCATTTT

d_call: -
j_call: TRBJ1-1
clone_size: few
v_call: TRBV7-9
cdr3_length: 16
cdr3_aa: CASSTTDGGGEGSAFF
cdr3_nt: TGTGCCAGCAGCACCACCGACGGGGGGGGCGAGGGTAGCGCTTTCTTT

d_call: -
j_call: TRBJ1-2
clone_size: -
v_call: TRBV10-3
cdr3_length: 14
cdr3_aa: CAIGGGEGNYGYTF
cdr3_nt: TGTGCCATCGGGGGAGGAGAAGGTAACTATGGCTACACCTTC

d_call: -
j_call: TRBJ1-2
clone_size: -
v_call: TRBV9
cdr3_length: 13
cdr3_aa: CASSVGRLHGYTF
cdr3_nt: TGTGCCAGCAGCGTGGGCAGGCTCCATGGCTACACCTTC

d_call: TRBD1
j_call: TRBJ1-1
clone_size: -
v_call: TRBV4-2
cdr3_length: 18
cdr3_aa: CASSLPGGRDRGNTEAFF
cdr3_nt: TGTGCCAGCAGCCTCCCGGGGGGCCGGGACAGGGGCAACACTGAAGCTTTCTTT

d_call: -
j_call: TRBJ1-2
clone_size: -
v_call: TRBV6-5
cdr3_length: 14
cdr3_aa: CASSRQNANYGYTF
cdr3_nt: TGTGCCAGCAGTCGACAGAACGCTAACTATGGCTACACCTTC

d_call: -
j_call: TRBJ2-2
clone_size: -
v_call: TRBV28
cdr3_length: 15
cdr3_aa: CASSSRTPNTGELFF
cdr3_nt: TGTGCCAGCAGTTCACGGACACCGAACACCGGGGAGCTGTTTTTT

d_call: TRBD1
j_call: TRBJ1-2
clone_size: -
v_call: TRBV28
cdr3_length: 14
cdr3_aa: CASSSVTGVNGYTF
cdr3_nt: TGTGCCAGCAGTTCTGTTACAGGGGTAAACGGCTACACCTTC

d_call: TRBD1
j_call: TRBJ1-2
clone_size: -
v_call: TRBV3-1/TRBV3-2
cdr3_length: 15
cdr3_aa: CASSLGTGDFAGYTF
cdr3_nt: TGTGCCAGCAGCCTAGGGACAGGGGATTTTGCTGGCTACACCTTC

d_call: TRBD2
j_call: TRBJ2-3
clone_size: -
v_call: TRBV7-6
cdr3_length: 16
cdr3_aa: CASSLGLAGRSDTQYF
cdr3_nt: TGTGCCAGCAGCCTTGGACTAGCGGGACGCTCAGATACGCAGTATTTT